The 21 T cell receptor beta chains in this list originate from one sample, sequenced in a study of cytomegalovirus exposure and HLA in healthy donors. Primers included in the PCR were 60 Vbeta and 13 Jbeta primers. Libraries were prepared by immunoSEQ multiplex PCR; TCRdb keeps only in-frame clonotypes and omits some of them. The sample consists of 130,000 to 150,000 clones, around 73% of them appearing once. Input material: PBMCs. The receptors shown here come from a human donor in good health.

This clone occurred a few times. CDR3 amino acids: CASSLLQGVRGYYTF. DNA for the CDR3: TGTGCCAGCAGTTTATTACAGGGGGTCCGGGGGTACTACACCTTC. The chain joins TRBV28 to TRBJ1-2; 8 positions agree with TRBD1. The CDR3 length is 15 residues. V dropped 1 base and J dropped 10; count of bases not matched to a gene: 11. From germline, CDR1 is MDHEN and CDR2 SYDVKM.

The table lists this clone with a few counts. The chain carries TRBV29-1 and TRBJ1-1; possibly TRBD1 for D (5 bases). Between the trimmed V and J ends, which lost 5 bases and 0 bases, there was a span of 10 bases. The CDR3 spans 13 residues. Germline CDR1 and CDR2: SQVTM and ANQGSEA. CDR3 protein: CSVTGTLNTEAFF. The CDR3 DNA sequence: TGCAGCGTTACCGGGACTCTGAACACTGAAGCTTTCTTT. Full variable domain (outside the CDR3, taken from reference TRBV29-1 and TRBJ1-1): SAVISQKPSRDICQRGTSLTIQCQVDSQVTMMFWYRQQPGQSLTLIATANQGSEATYESGFVIDKFPISRPNLTFSTLTVSNMSPEDSSIYLCSVTGTLNTEAFFGQGTRLTVV.

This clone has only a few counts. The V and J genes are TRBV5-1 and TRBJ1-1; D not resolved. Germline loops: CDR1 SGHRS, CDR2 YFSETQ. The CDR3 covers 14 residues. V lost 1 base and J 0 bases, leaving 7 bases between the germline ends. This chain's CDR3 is CASSLLPLNTEAFF. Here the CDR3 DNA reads TGCGCCAGCAGCTTGCTCCCTTTGAACACTGAAGCTTTCTTT.

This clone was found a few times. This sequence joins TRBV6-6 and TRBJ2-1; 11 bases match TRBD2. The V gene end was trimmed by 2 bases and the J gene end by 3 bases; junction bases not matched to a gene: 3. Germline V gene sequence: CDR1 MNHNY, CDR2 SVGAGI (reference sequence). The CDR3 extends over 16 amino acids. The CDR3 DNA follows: TGTGCCAGCAGTTACCCACTAGCGGGAGACTACAATGAGCAGTTCTTC. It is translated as CASSYPLAGDYNEQFF.

The CDR3 nucleotides read TGCAGCGTCGAGAGGCCCCTGAACACTGAAGCTTTCTTT. It translates to CSVERPLNTEAFF. This rearrangement joins TRBV29-1 to TRBJ1-1; D not resolved. The CDR3 is 13 amino acids. V was clipped by 6 bases and J by 0 bases, with 11 bases between them. The germline V gene encodes CDR1 SQVTM and CDR2 ANQGSEA.

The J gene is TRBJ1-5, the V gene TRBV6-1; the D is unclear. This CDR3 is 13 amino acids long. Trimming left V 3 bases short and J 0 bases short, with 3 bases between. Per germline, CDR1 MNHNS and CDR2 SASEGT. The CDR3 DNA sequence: TGTGCCAGCAGTGAGAGTAGCAATCAGCCCCAGCATTTT. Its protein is CASSESSNQPQHF.

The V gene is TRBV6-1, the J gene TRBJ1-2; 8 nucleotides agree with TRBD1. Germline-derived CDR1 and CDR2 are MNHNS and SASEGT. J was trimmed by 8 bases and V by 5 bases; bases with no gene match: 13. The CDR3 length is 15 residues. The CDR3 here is CASSQTGEGLRGYTF. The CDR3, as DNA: TGTGCCAGCAGTCAGACAGGGGAGGGCCTGCGCGGCTACACCTTC.

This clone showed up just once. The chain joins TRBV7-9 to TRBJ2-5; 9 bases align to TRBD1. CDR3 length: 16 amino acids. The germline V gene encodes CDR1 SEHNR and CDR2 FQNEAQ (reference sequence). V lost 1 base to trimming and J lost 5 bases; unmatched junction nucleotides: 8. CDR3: CASSLVDRGDSETQYF. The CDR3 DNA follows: TGTGCCAGCAGCTTAGTTGACAGGGGGGATTCGGAGACCCAGTACTTC.

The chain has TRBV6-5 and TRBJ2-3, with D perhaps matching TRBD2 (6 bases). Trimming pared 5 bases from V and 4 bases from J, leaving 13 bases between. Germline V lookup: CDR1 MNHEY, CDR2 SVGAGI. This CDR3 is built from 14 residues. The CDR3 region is CASSTTSFADTQYF. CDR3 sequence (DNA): TGTGCCAGCAGTACAACTAGCTTCGCAGATACGCAGTATTTT.

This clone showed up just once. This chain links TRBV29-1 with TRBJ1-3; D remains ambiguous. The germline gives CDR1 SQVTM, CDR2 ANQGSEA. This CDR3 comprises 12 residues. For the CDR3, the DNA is TGCGGAGGGCTTTACTCTGGAAACACCATATATTTT. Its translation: CGGLYSGNTIYF.

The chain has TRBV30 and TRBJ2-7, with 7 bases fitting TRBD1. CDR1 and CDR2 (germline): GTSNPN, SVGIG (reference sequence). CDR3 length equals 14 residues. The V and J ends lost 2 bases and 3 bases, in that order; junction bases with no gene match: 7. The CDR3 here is CAWSPRDSFYEQYF. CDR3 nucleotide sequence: TGTGCCTGGAGTCCAAGGGACAGCTTCTACGAGCAGTACTTC.

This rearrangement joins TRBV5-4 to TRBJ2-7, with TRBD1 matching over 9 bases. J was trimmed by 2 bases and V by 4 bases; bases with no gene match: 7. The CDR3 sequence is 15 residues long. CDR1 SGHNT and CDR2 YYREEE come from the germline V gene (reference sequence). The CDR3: CASSPTGGRAYEQYF. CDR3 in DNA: TGTGCCAGCAGCCCGACAGGGGGTCGGGCCTACGAGCAGTACTTC. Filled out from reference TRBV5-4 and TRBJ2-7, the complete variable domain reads ETGVTQSPTHLIKTRGQQVTLRCSSQSGHNTVSWYQQALGQGPQFIFQYYREEENGRGNFPPRFSGLQFPNYSSELNVNALELDDSALYLCASSPTGGRAYEQYFGPGTRLTVT.

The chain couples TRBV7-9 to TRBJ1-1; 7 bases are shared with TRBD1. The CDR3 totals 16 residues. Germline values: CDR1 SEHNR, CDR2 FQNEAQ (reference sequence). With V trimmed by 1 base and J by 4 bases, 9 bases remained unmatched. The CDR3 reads CASSLGAGRGLTEAFF. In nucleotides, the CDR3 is TGTGCCAGCAGCTTAGGGGCGGGTAGGGGGCTCACTGAAGCTTTCTTT.

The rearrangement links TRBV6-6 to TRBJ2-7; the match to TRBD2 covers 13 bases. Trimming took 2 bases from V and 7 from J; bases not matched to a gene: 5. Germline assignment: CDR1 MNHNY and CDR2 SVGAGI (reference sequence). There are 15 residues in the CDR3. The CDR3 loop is CASSYGLAGEGEQYF. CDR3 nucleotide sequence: TGTGCCAGCAGTTACGGACTAGCGGGGGAAGGAGAGCAGTACTTC.

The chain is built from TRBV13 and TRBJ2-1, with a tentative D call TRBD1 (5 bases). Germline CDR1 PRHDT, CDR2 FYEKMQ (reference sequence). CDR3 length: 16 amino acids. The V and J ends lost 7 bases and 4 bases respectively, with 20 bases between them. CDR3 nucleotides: TGTGCCAGCACCCCCCAGGGCCTGAGTAAGTACAATGAGCAGTTCTTC. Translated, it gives CASTPQGLSKYNEQFF. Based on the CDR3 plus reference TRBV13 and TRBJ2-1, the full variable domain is AAGVIQSPRHLIKEKRETATLKCYPIPRHDTVYWYQQGPGQDPQFLISFYEKMQSDKGSIPDRFSAQQFSDYHSELNMSSLELGDSALYFCASTPQGLSKYNEQFFGPGTRLTVL.

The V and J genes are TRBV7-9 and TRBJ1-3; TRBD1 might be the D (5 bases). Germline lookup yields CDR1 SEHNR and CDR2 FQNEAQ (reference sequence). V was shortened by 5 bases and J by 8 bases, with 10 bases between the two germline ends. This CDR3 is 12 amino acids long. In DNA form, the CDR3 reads TGTGCCAGCAGCGACCGGGGGGACACCATATATTTT. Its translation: CASSDRGDTIYF.

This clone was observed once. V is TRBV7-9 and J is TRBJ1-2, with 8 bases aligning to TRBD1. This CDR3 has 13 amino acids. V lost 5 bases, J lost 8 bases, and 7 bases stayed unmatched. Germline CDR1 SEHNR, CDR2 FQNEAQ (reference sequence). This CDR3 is CASSTRGLEGYTF. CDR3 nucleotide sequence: TGTGCCAGCAGCACCAGGGGGCTTGAGGGCTACACCTTC.

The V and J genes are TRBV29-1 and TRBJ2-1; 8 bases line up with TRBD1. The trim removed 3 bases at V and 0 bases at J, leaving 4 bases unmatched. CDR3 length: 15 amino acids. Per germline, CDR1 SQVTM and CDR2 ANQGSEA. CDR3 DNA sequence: TGCAGCGTTGAGCGGACAGGGAGCTCCTACAATGAGCAGTTCTTC. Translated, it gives CSVERTGSSYNEQFF.

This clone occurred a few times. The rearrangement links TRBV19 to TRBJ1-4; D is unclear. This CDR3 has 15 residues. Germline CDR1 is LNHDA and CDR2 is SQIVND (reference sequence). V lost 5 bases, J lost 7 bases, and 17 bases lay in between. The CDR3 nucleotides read TGTGCCAGTAGTCCCCCCGGAGGGTTGATTGAAAAACTGTTTTTT. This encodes CASSPPGGLIEKLFF.

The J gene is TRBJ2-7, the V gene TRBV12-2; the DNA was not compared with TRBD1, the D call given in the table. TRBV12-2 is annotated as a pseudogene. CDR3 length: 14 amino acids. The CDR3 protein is CASLVIGTSGEQYF. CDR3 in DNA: TGTGCAAGTCTCGTTATCGGGACAAGCGGCGAGCAGTACTTC.

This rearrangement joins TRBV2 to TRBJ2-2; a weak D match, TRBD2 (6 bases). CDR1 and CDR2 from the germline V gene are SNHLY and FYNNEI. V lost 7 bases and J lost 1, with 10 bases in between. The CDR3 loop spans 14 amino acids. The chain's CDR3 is CASMEGGNTGELFF. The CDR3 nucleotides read TGTGCCAGCATGGAGGGAGGGAACACCGGGGAGCTGTTTTTT.